This T cell receptor beta chain comes out of a study of T cell repertoires in cytomegalovirus infection. Study observations and caveats: The ex vivo response was dominated by HLA-C-restricted CMV-specific TCR beta clonotypes.

Of note for this clonotype: Its specificity is not known.

TCRdb itself ran the reads through MiXCR, one entry per CDR3 protein. Of some 280,000 distinct CDR3 sequences listed, roughly 15% are singletons. Germline V lookup: CDR1 MGHRA, CDR2 YSYEKL. V was cut by 1 base and J by 2 bases, with 9 bases left in between. The CDR3 runs to 15 residues. The chain uses TRBV4-1 and TRBJ1-5; unclear D gene. This TCR came from a human donor in good health (CMV status not recorded). Some clones in this sample may be carry-over from other donors' samples. Specimen: PBMCs. In DNA form, the CDR3 reads TGCGCCAGCAGCCAAGGGGCCCTGGGCAATCAGCCCCAGCATTTT. Amino acid sequence: CASSQGALGNQPQHF.